The TCR beta chain under discussion was sequenced for a study of CD8+ T cells in alopecia areata. Study as a whole: It was approximately 7-11-week-old female C3H/HeJ mice that received skin from roughly 6-12-month-old C3H/HeJ graft donors with spontaneous alopecia.

As to this clone: Its antigen is still unknown. The gene names given are mouse names. The read falls 4 residues short of the CDR3 end, and the missing part is taken from the germline J gene.

Following extraction, RNA underwent reverse transcription to cDNA, which served as the sequencing template. TCRdb keeps only in-frame clones here, not all; method: immunoSEQ multiplex PCR. The sample has about 110,000 clones, none seen only once; the top ten hold around 20%. This CDR3 has 12 amino acids. Looked up from germline, CDR1 is NSHNY and CDR2 is SYGAGN. Study-wide findings and caveats: Sharing of TCR sequences between patients (possibly for HLA-related reasons) was less clear than in mice.

Sequenced input: lesional skin. The V and J genes are TRBV13-1 and TRBJ2-3; tentative D call: TRBD2 (5 bases). This receptor was obtained from a C3H/HeJ mouse with alopecia areata. The strain bears MHC haplotype H2-k. The sequenced part of the CDR3 DNA is TGTGCCAGCAGTCCTCTGGGAGAA. Amino acid sequence: CASSPLGE. The whole CDR3 sequence reads CASSPLGETLYF.